Presented here are 16 T cell receptor beta chains from one specimen sequenced in a study of cytomegalovirus exposure and HLA in healthy donors. PCR employed 60 Vbeta and 13 Jbeta primers. Using immunoSEQ multiplex PCR, the repertoire was profiled, and TCRdb retains in-frame clones only, with some absent. The listing contains 100,000 to 150,000 clones. The sample was PBMCs. These receptors originate from a man younger than 35 in good health and CMV-seronegative.

This chain uses TRBV2 with TRBJ2-7; tentatively, D is TRBD2 (6 bases). The germline gives CDR1 SNHLY, CDR2 FYNNEI. Trimming pared 5 bases from V and 7 bases from J, leaving 21 bases between. The CDR3 length is 15 residues. The chain's CDR3 is CASSYGGTVRLEQYF. The CDR3 DNA sequence: TGTGCCAGCAGTTATGGCGGGACGGTCCGTCTTGAGCAGTACTTC.

The V gene is TRBV7-8, the J gene TRBJ1-2, with a tentative D call TRBD1 (6 bases). V was clipped by 2 bases and J by 8 bases, with 30 bases between them. Germline V gene lookup returns CDR1 SGHVS and CDR2 FQNEAQ. The CDR3 covers 19 residues. The CDR3 DNA sequence: TGTGCCAGCAGCTTACCCCAGGGGAGGGACATTGAGAAATATTGGGGCTACACCTTC. It specifies CASSLPQGRDIEKYWGYTF.

This sequence joins TRBV11-3 and TRBJ2-2; D ambiguous. The CDR3 runs 13 residues. The germline gives CDR1 SGHNT, CDR2 YENEEA. Trimming pared 6 bases from V and 3 bases from J, leaving 8 bases between. The CDR3 reads CASSKPDTGELFF. CDR3 nucleotide sequence: TGTGCCAGCAGTAAACCAGACACCGGGGAGCTGTTTTTT.

The chain employs TRBV28 and TRBJ1-4; no reliable D call. The CDR3 is made up of 15 amino acids. Trimming removed 5 bases from V and 3 bases from J, with 13 bases in between. From germline, CDR1 is MDHEN and CDR2 SYDVKM. The CDR3 is CASSVARAANEKLFF. CDR3 DNA: TGTGCCAGCAGTGTCGCGCGGGCAGCTAATGAAAAACTGTTTTTT.

This rearrangement joins TRBV9 to TRBJ2-3, with D possibly matching TRBD2 (6 bases). Germline lookup yields CDR1 SGDLS and CDR2 YYNGEE. The CDR3 is 15 amino acids. The germline V and J ends were trimmed by 3 bases and 2 bases, with 13 bases remaining between them. The CDR3 DNA reads as TGTGCCAGCAGCGCGGAGGGCCGGGTCACAGATACGCAGTATTTT. Translated, it gives CASSAEGRVTDTQYF. The whole variable domain, remainder taken from reference TRBV9 and TRBJ2-3, is DSGVTQTPKHLITATGQRVTLRCSPRSGDLSVYWYQQSLDQGLQFLIQYYNGEERAKGNILERFSAQQFPDLHSELNLSSLELGDSALYFCASSAEGRVTDTQYFGPGTRLTVL.

The V and J genes are TRBV18 and TRBJ2-3; D not resolved. With 3 bases removed from V and 0 bases from J, the gap between germline ends came to 10 bases. Germline lookup yields CDR1 KGHSH and CDR2 LQKENI. This CDR3 has 15 amino acids. The CDR3: CASSPGTTSTDTQYF. CDR3 bases: TGTGCCAGCTCACCGGGCACCACTAGCACAGATACGCAGTATTTT.

This sequence joins TRBV21-1 and TRBJ2-6; the table gives TRBD1 as D, unverified against the DNA. TRBV21-1 is a pseudogene locus. The CDR3 covers 17 residues. CDR3 DNA: TGTGCCAGCAGCGCCCGGGACAAGAGCTCTGGGGCCAACGTCCTGACTTTC. This codes for CASSARDKSSGANVLTF.

The V call is TRBV9, the J call TRBJ1-3; 8 bases are shared with TRBD1. The V gene's germline CDR1 is SGDLS and CDR2 YYNGEE. Trimming removed 4 bases from V and 1 base from J; junction bases left unmatched: 7. CDR3 size: 16 residues. CDR3 nucleotide sequence: TGTGCCAGCAGCTCAATGGACAGGGTGTCTGGAAACACCATATATTTT. This gives the protein CASSSMDRVSGNTIYF.

The rearrangement links TRBV5-4 to TRBJ2-1, with TRBD2 matching 13 bases. Germline trimming cut 0 bases from V and 9 bases from J; bases unmatched to any gene: 0. The V gene's germline CDR1 is SGHNT and CDR2 YYREEE (reference sequence). The CDR3 length is 14 residues. The CDR3 coding sequence is TGTGCCAGCAGCTTGGGACTAGCGGGGGGTGAGCAGTTCTTC. It is translated as CASSLGLAGGEQFF.

The J gene is TRBJ2-6, the V gene TRBV7-3, with a possible D match to TRBD2 (7 bases). The germline V gene encodes CDR1 SGHTA and CDR2 FQGTGA. The CDR3 contains 17 residues. The ends were cut back, 2 bases at V and 0 bases at J, with 11 bases in the middle. CDR3 in DNA: TGTGCCAGCAGCTTACGCGGGGGCAGCTCTGGGGCCAACGTCCTGACTTTC. Translating it yields CASSLRGGSSGANVLTF.

The V gene is TRBV7-2, the J gene TRBJ2-5; perhaps TRBD2 as D (6 bases). Trimming cost V 3 bases and J 0 bases, with 11 bases left between them. This CDR3 has 15 residues. CDR1 SGHTA and CDR2 FQGNSA come from the germline V gene. The CDR3 nucleotides read TGTGCCAGCAGCTTGGCGGGAACCTACCAAGAGACCCAGTACTTC. Translation gives CASSLAGTYQETQYF.

V is TRBV5-1 and J is TRBJ2-1; no reliable D call. The length of the CDR3 is 15 residues. The V end was cut by 4 bases, the J end by 0 bases, with 11 bases between. CDR1 and CDR2 from the germline V gene are SGHRS and YFSETQ. CDR3 coding DNA: TGCGCCAGCAGCCACGAACTTAGCTCCTACAATGAGCAGTTCTTC. Translated: CASSHELSSYNEQFF.

This CDR3 is CASSLFGPPFSYEQYF. CDR3 nucleotide sequence: TGTGCCAGCAGCTTATTTGGGCCCCCATTCTCCTACGAGCAGTACTTC. The chain has TRBV7-2 and TRBJ2-7; D gene ambiguous. Trimming took 2 bases from V and 0 from J, leaving 14 bases between them. CDR3 length: 16 residues. Germline V gives CDR1 SGHTA, CDR2 FQGNSA.

The CDR3 spells CASSDRQGARGYGYTF. CDR3 nucleotide sequence: TGTGCCAGCAGTGATAGACAGGGGGCGCGTGGCTATGGCTACACCTTC. J is TRBJ1-2 and V is TRBV6-1; the match to TRBD1 covers 10 bases. CDR3 length equals 16 residues. With 3 bases clipped from V and 4 bases from J, the junction kept 8 bases outside the gene matches. The germline gives CDR1 MNHNS, CDR2 SASEGT.

This chain uses TRBV27 with TRBJ2-7; 7 nucleotides line up with TRBD1. The CDR3 length is 15 residues. The germline gives CDR1 MNHEY, CDR2 SMNVEV (reference sequence). V lost 6 bases to trimming and J lost 0 bases; unmatched junction nucleotides: 8. CDR3 sequence (DNA): TGTGCCAGCAGGTCAACAGGGGTCACCTCCTACGAGCAGTACTTC. Translation: CASRSTGVTSYEQYF.

CDR3 sequence (DNA): TGTGCCAGCAGCTTAATGGGGGGTTCGGATACGCAGTATTTT. Amino acids: CASSLMGGSDTQYF. The V gene is TRBV7-3, the J gene TRBJ2-3, with D perhaps matching TRBD2 (6 bases). V was trimmed by 1 base and J by 6 bases, leaving 11 bases between them. The germline V gene has CDR1 SGHTA and CDR2 FQGTGA. This CDR3 is built from 14 residues.